These 22 T cell receptor beta chains were all obtained from the same sample, sequenced in a study of early T cells in non-severe SARS-CoV-2 infection. MiXCR was run by TCRdb on the 5' RACE reads, yielding one entry per CDR3 protein. The table has some 82,000 distinct CDR3 sequences, approximately 12% seen once. Material: whole blood, obtained at baseline. The receptors were sampled from an adult who was a healthcare worker with PCR-confirmed SARS-CoV-2 infection or an uninfected control (not recorded which).

The rearrangement links TRBV18 to TRBJ2-1, with D possibly TRBD1 on 5 matching bases. V lost 1 base to trimming and J lost 10 bases, with 14 bases between them. Germline CDR1 KGHSH, CDR2 LQKENI. The CDR3 runs 14 residues. This chain's CDR3 is CASSPLSGHEEQFF. Written as DNA, the CDR3 is TGTGCCAGCTCACCACTGTCCGGACACGAGGAGCAGTTCTTC.

V is TRBV10-2 and J is TRBJ2-1, with D tentatively TRBD1 or TRBD2 (5 bases each). The V end was cut by 0 bases, the J end by 5 bases, with 11 bases between. The germline gives CDR1 WSHSY, CDR2 SAAADI. This CDR3 comprises 15 residues. The CDR3: CASSESGVSHNEQFF. CDR3 bases: TGCGCCAGCAGTGAGTCGGGGGTATCCCACAATGAGCAGTTCTTC.

This clonotype was seen ten or more times. The chain recombines TRBV14 with TRBJ2-7, with TRBD2 matching over 13 bases. Looked up from germline, CDR1 is SGHDN and CDR2 is FVKESK. CDR3 length: 15 amino acids. V shed 4 bases and J 3 bases; nucleotides not matched to a gene: 3. The DNA for the CDR3 is TGTGCCAGCAGCCGAGGACTAGCGGGGGTCTACGAGCAGTACTTC. Translation gives CASSRGLAGVYEQYF.

The chain employs TRBV7-8 and TRBJ2-1, with 11 nucleotides matching TRBD2. V lost 5 bases to trimming and J lost 9 bases; unmatched junction nucleotides: 9. Germline V lookup: CDR1 SGHVS, CDR2 FQNEAQ. The CDR3 length is 15 residues. The CDR3 bases are TGTGCCAGCAGCCCCACTAGCGGGAGAAGGAGTGAGCAGTTCTTC. Translating gives CASSPTSGRRSEQFF.

This clonotype was recorded at least ten times. The gene calls are TRBV11-2 and TRBJ2-7, with 7 positions matching TRBD1. The CDR3 is 13 residues long. Germline CDR1 reads SGHAT; CDR2 reads FQNNGV. V lost 5 bases and J lost 2; bases outside the gene matches: 3. The DNA of the CDR3 is TGTGCCAGCAGCCTAGGGGGCCCCTACGAGCAGTACTTC. It encodes CASSLGGPYEQYF.

The chain carries TRBV20-1 and TRBJ1-5, with D unclear. The CDR3 extends over 12 amino acids. Germline V gene data show CDR1 as DFQATT and CDR2 as SNEGSKA (reference sequence). The germline V and J ends were trimmed by 7 bases and 4 bases, with 11 bases remaining between them. DNA of the CDR3: TGCAGTGTCCTACGCGGTAATCAGCCCCAGCATTTT. Translating gives CSVLRGNQPQHF.

The chain is built from TRBV5-5 and TRBJ2-7, with unresolved D. Looked up from germline, CDR1 is SGHKS and CDR2 is YYEKEE (reference sequence). The ends were cut back, 6 bases at V and 2 bases at J, with 12 bases in the middle. CDR3 size: 13 residues. DNA for the CDR3: TGTGCCAGCAACAAAGACGTAGCCTACGAGCAGTACTTC. Amino acid sequence: CASNKDVAYEQYF.

The rearrangement links TRBV6-5 to TRBJ2-7; D perhaps matches TRBD2 (6 bases). V lost 4 bases and J 2 bases, leaving 18 bases between the germline ends. Germline V lookup: CDR1 MNHEY, CDR2 SVGAGI. The CDR3 is 16 residues long. CDR3 amino acids: CASSWAPPGLTYEQYF. Written as DNA, the CDR3 is TGTGCCAGCAGTTGGGCCCCCCCGGGACTCACCTACGAGCAGTACTTC.

This clonotype was counted only a few times. This chain uses TRBV6-1 with TRBJ2-5; no definite D call. The V end lost 6 bases, the J end lost 5 bases, and 13 bases lay between the germline ends. CDR1 and CDR2 from the germline V gene are MNHNS and SASEGT. This CDR3 contains 13 residues. CDR3 in DNA: TGTGCCAGCAGGCTGACTCCGTGGGAGACCCAGTACTTC. It translates to CASRLTPWETQYF.

This clonotype has just a few counts. V and J are TRBV2 and TRBJ2-2; D is uncertain. The CDR3 runs 14 residues. The ends were cut back, 8 bases at V and 3 bases at J, with 13 bases in the middle. Looked up from germline, CDR1 is SNHLY and CDR2 is FYNNEI. The CDR3 loop reads CASLRNHDTGELFF. The CDR3 DNA reads as TGTGCCAGCTTGCGGAACCACGACACCGGGGAGCTGTTTTTT.

The chain is built from TRBV7-9 and TRBJ2-5; D may be TRBD1 (5 bases). Trimming took 3 bases from V and 1 from J, leaving 12 bases between them. The CDR3 is 15 amino acids. The germline V gene has CDR1 SEHNR and CDR2 FQNEAQ (reference sequence). The CDR3 spells CASSFIQGPQETQYF. CDR3 nucleotides: TGTGCCAGCAGCTTCATCCAGGGCCCCCAAGAGACCCAGTACTTC.

This clonotype was picked up many times. The J gene is TRBJ1-1, the V gene TRBV3-1; D gene unclear. CDR3 length: 13 residues. Germline values: CDR1 LGHDT, CDR2 YNNKEL (reference sequence). V shed 1 base and J shed 1 base, with 4 bases lying between them. The CDR3 loop is CASSQAKNTEAFF. The CDR3 region has the DNA TGTGCCAGCAGCCAAGCAAAGAACACTGAAGCTTTCTTT.

This clonotype was observed many times. The rearrangement links TRBV25-1 to TRBJ1-2; 7 nucleotides align to TRBD1. This CDR3 has 17 residues. Germline values: CDR1 MGHDK, CDR2 SYGVNS. Trimming took 4 bases from V and 1 from J; bases not matched to a gene: 12. CDR3 protein: CASSGPGRTGINYGYTF. CDR3 DNA: TGTGCCAGCAGTGGCCCGGGACGGACAGGAATTAACTATGGCTACACCTTC.

This chain connects TRBV9 to TRBJ2-2; a weak D match, TRBD1 (5 bases). Trimming removed 0 bases at V and 2 bases at J, with 11 bases between. Germline CDR1 is SGDLS and CDR2 is YYNGEE. CDR3 length: 16 residues. CDR3 sequence: CASSVEAGFNTGELFF. The CDR3 bases are TGTGCCAGCAGCGTAGAAGCAGGGTTTAACACCGGGGAGCTGTTTTTT.

The sample holds a few counts of this clonotype. This rearrangement joins TRBV5-1 to TRBJ1-2, with 10 bases lining up with TRBD1. The germline gives CDR1 SGHRS, CDR2 YFSETQ. The junction had 7 bases not matched to a gene; V was cut back by 4 bases and J by 4 bases. This CDR3 region has 15 residues. Written as DNA, the CDR3 is TGCGCCAGCAGCCCTGGGGACAGGGGTGTCTATGGCTACACCTTC. Protein product: CASSPGDRGVYGYTF.

At least ten counts were recorded for this clonotype. The chain couples TRBV10-1 to TRBJ2-3; D ambiguous. Germline CDR1 is WNHNN and CDR2 is SYGVQD (reference sequence). Trimming took 5 bases from V and 3 from J, leaving 6 bases between them. This CDR3 has 12 residues. CDR3 DNA sequence: TGCGCCAGCAGTTCCAATACAGATACGCAGTATTTT. This gives the protein CASSSNTDTQYF.

This sequence joins TRBV12-3 or TRBV12-4 and TRBJ2-2; 7 bases agree with TRBD2. The CDR3 has 16 residues. Here the CDR3 reads CATTKGLERTTGELFF. As DNA, the CDR3 is TGTGCAACTACCAAAGGACTAGAAAGGACCACCGGGGAGCTGTTTTTT.

This clonotype was seen once. The rearrangement uses TRBV21-1 and TRBJ2-7; the table names TRBD1, a call not compared with the DNA. TRBV21-1 is annotated as a pseudogene. CDR3 length: 15 residues. CDR3 nucleotide sequence: TGTGCCAGGAGCCCCCACCGACAGGGGACCTACGAGCAGTACTTC. This gives the protein CARSPHRQGTYEQYF.

The chain couples TRBV5-1 to TRBJ1-1; 8 bases agree with TRBD1. The CDR3 sequence is 15 residues long. J lost 1 base, V lost 0 bases, and 2 bases had no gene match. Germline V gene sequence: CDR1 SGHRS, CDR2 YFSETQ. CDR3 coding DNA: TGCGCCAGCAGCTTGGAAGGGACAGGGAACACTGAAGCTTTCTTT. Its translation is CASSLEGTGNTEAFF.

This clonotype was seen only a few times. The chain is built from TRBV6-6 and TRBJ1-3; D unclear. The germline gives CDR1 MNHNY, CDR2 SVGAGI (reference sequence). V shed 6 bases and J shed 4 bases, with 13 bases lying between them. This CDR3 spans 14 amino acids. The chain's CDR3 is CASRLDGPGNTIYF. CDR3 nucleotides: TGTGCCAGCAGACTCGACGGACCAGGAAACACCATATATTTT.

This clonotype was seen a few times. The chain links TRBV12-3 or TRBV12-4 to TRBJ1-1; the D gene is possibly TRBD1 (5 bases). The germline V and J ends were trimmed by 6 bases and 4 bases, with 18 bases remaining between them. CDR3 length equals 15 residues. The CDR3 loop reads CASSRPDNFRTEAFF. CDR3 nucleotides: TGTGCCAGCAGCCGCCCGGACAATTTTCGCACTGAAGCTTTCTTT.

The J gene is TRBJ2-7, the V gene TRBV3-1; 11 bases are shared with TRBD2. Trimming at V came to 1 base and at J to 5 bases, leaving 7 bases not matched to a gene. CDR1 is LGHDT, CDR2 YNNKEL, per germline (reference sequence). The CDR3 loop spans 16 amino acids. This CDR3 is CASSQAIAGGPDEQYF. DNA for the CDR3: TGTGCCAGCAGCCAAGCCATAGCGGGGGGGCCCGACGAGCAGTACTTC.